The 7 T cell receptor beta chains listed next were all sequenced from one sample in a study of T cells in Graves' hyperthyroidism and ophthalmopathy (dated by TCRdb to about 2019). The method was multiplex PCR. The instrument was an Illumina HiSeq 2000. Amplification of TCR beta CDR3 regions was carried out from RNA transcripts. The first round of RT-PCR for the TCR CDR3 was performed with the HTBI primer set and the Qiagen OneStep RT-PCR kit. Through fastp at Q25 and MiXCR, TCRdb rebuilt clones from the public reads, retaining in-frame beta chains. When rows share a CDR3 protein, they turn into one entry using the most common DNA and genes. The sample table shows 300,000 to 450,000 distinct CDR3 sequences, and under 15% are seen once. Clones ranked in the top ten supply over 8.5% of the sample. The specimen was blood. These TCRs come from a woman under 30 with Graves' hyperthyroidism.

This clonotype has ten or more counts. The rearrangement links TRBV4-3 to TRBJ1-1; a possible D gene is TRBD1 (6 bases). Trimming stripped 0 bases from V and 5 bases from J, with 19 bases between. This CDR3 is built from 17 residues. Germline loops: CDR1 LGHNA, CDR2 YSLEER. For the CDR3, the DNA is TGCGCCAGCAGCCAAGAGGGGGCGGGGGGTTTGCATACTGAAGCTTTCTTT. Translation: CASSQEGAGGLHTEAFF.

This clonotype has ten or more counts. The V and J genes are TRBV18 and TRBJ1-6; D is unclear. Trimming removed 3 bases from V and 7 bases from J, with 19 bases in between. The CDR3 has 17 residues. CDR1 and CDR2 (germline): KGHSH, LQKENI. The CDR3 loop is CASSPPRVGRGNSPLHF. The CDR3 bases are TGTGCCAGCTCACCTCCACGAGTGGGCCGAGGAAATTCACCCCTCCACTTT.

This clonotype turned up a few times. CDR3 residues: CASSPRVAGGDTQYF. CDR3 DNA: TGTGCCAGCAGCCCCCGGGTCGCCGGGGGGGATACGCAGTATTTT. The chain employs TRBV5-4 and TRBJ2-3; 7 nucleotides line up with TRBD2. The CDR3 covers 15 residues. V was clipped by 4 bases and J by 6 bases; unmatched bases: 11. Germline V CDR1 and CDR2: SGHNT, YYREEE (reference sequence).

The V gene is TRBV27, the J gene TRBJ2-2; possibly TRBD2 for D (6 bases). CDR1 and CDR2 (germline): MNHEY, SMNVEV (reference sequence). The V end was cut by 4 bases, the J end by 2 bases, with 20 bases between. The length of the CDR3 is 18 residues. The CDR3 nucleotides read TGTGCCAGCAGTTCCAGTGGGGACGCCGGGAGTAACACCGGGGAGCTGTTTTTT. Protein product: CASSSSGDAGSNTGELFF.

This clonotype was seen repeatedly, ten times or more. This chain connects TRBV28 to TRBJ2-5; 7 bases fit TRBD1. J lost 4 bases, V lost 2 bases, and 4 bases had no gene match. Germline lookup yields CDR1 MDHEN and CDR2 SYDVKM. The length of the CDR3 is 14 residues. The CDR3 DNA sequence: TGTGCCAGCAGTTTAAGGGACAGACTAGAGACCCAGTACTTC. Translated: CASSLRDRLETQYF.

This clonotype was detected many times. V gene TRBV20-1 combines with J gene TRBJ2-3, with TRBD2 matching 7 bases. CDR1 DFQATT and CDR2 SNEGSKA come from the germline V gene (reference sequence). CDR3 length: 14 residues. Trimming at V came to 5 bases and at J to 3 bases, leaving 8 bases not matched to a gene. The CDR3 DNA reads TGCAGTGCTCCCGGACTAGTTGGGACAGATACGCAGTATTTT. It specifies CSAPGLVGTDTQYF.

This clonotype was observed at least ten times. The chain uses TRBV29-1 and TRBJ2-7; 8 bases are shared with TRBD1. Germline lookup yields CDR1 SQVTM and CDR2 ANQGSEA. This CDR3 region has 13 residues. The CDR3 region has the DNA TGCAGTGCAGGGACAGGATCCTCCTACGAGCAGTACTTC. Protein sequence: CSAGTGSSYEQYF.